This TCR beta chain is drawn from a study of CD8 T cells in ankylosing spondylitis. Broader study findings: Reportedly, disease-linked clones are significantly enriched in ankylosing spondylitis patients' matched synovial fluid. Both synovial fluid and blood in reactive arthritis had previously been reported to carry some motif variants. Blood of patients with ankylosing spondylitis appeared to be characterized by a TCR beta motif of eight highly homologous variants. In peripheral blood, disease-linked CD8+ clones occurred at relatively low frequencies.

In regard to this clonotype: Its antigen is undetermined.

Making the TCR beta libraries involved quantitative 5'-RACE with molecular barcodes. Each CDR3 protein gets one entry after TCRdb re-called the 5' RACE reads with MiXCR. The data show more than 600,000 distinct CDR3 sequences, around 17% seen once. Per the germline V gene, CDR1 is SGHRS and CDR2 is YFSETQ. There are 13 residues in the CDR3. Deletions cut 3 bases from V and 6 bases from J, with 13 bases between. Sample: blood, either unsorted or a sorted T cell fraction (not recorded which). V gene TRBV5-1 combines with J gene TRBJ2-7, with unresolved D. This receptor was identified in a male donor with ankylosing spondylitis. CDR3 in DNA: TGCGCCAGCAGCTGGTCCGAGAGGTCCGAGCAGTACTTC. It encodes CASSWSERSEQYF.